This paragraph covers one T cell receptor (beta chain) sequence. Its specific antigen is unknown. Per-base quality was not reported, and no clone a single base away is much larger than it. This record comes from a study of T cell changes during pregnancy in multiple sclerosis (dated 2019 in TCRdb). Study-wide context: The study looked at changes in the T cell repertoire across pregnancy in women with multiple sclerosis.

Library construction relied on the immunoSEQ multiplex PCR assay. TCRdb obtained this table from immuneACCESS and retained in-frame rearrangements with V and J assigned. These tables miss some clones; where compared with another copy, unresolved V genes account for less than half of the shortfall, and the remainder is unexplained. Present in this sample are 55,000 to 65,000 clones, 93% of which were seen just once. The ten largest account for roughly 2.6% of the sample. This clonotype originated in a female donor with multiple sclerosis, enrolled in a pregnancy study. Specimen: CD8+ T cells from peripheral blood mononuclear cells, collected in the third trimester of pregnancy.

The CDR3 protein sequence reads: CASSSRLFGETQYF. The nucleotides are TGTGCCAGCAGTTCCAGGCTCTTTGGGGAGACCCAGTACTTC. This receptor chain uses TRBV28 and TRBJ2-5, with the identity of the D gene unclear. CDR1 and CDR2 are read off the germline V gene as MDHEN and SYDVKM. The CDR3 covers 14 residues, taking in both the cysteine and the phenylalanine. The read is trimmed to its CDR3 DNA, 42 bases read in frame from base 1. V sheds 4 bases and J sheds 5 bases, leaving 14 bases between their ends.